The rows below give T cell receptor beta chains drawn from one sample of a study of T cell responses to AZD1222 COVID-19 vaccine. TCRdb keeps only in-frame clones here, not all; method: immunoSEQ multiplex PCR. Here the sample spans around 130,000 clones, roughly 87% being singletons. Sequences were derived from peripheral blood, sampled 28 days after the second AZD1222 dose. The receptors stem from an adult who received the AZD1222 COVID-19 vaccine. The CDR3 runs from the conserved cysteine through the conserved F or W. A D gene is named only where the DNA matches it firmly. Rows may omit the clone size; those that give it use once, few, many or a size class.

d_call	clone_size	v_call	j_call	cdr3_aa	cdr3_nt
.	once	TRBV19	TRBJ1-6	CASSITGPYNSPLHF	TGTGCCAGTAGTATAACAGGGCCTTATAATTCACCCCTCCACTTT
.	once	TRBV29-1	TRBJ2-1	CSVYSRGAQGWNEQFF	TGCAGCGTTTACTCTAGGGGGGCCCAAGGGTGGAATGAGCAGTTCTTC
.	once	TRBV20-1	TRBJ1-1	CSLRFGRAFF	TGCAGCCTGCGTTTCGGGCGAGCTTTCTTT
.	.	TRBV30	TRBJ1-1	CAWRQGFKAFF	TGTGCCTGGAGGCAGGGGTTTAAAGCTTTCTTT
.	.	TRBV30	TRBJ1-5	CAWSVQGQPQHF	TGTGCCTGGAGTGTACAAGGTCAGCCCCAGCATTTT
TRBD1	.	TRBV29-1	TRBJ2-2	CSVEVQQGAGELFF	TGCAGCGTTGAGGTTCAACAGGGGGCCGGGGAGCTGTTTTTT
TRBD1	.	TRBV7-9	TRBJ2-5	CASSGRPRPTGGQETQYF	TGTGCCAGCAGCGGACGCCCCCGACCGACAGGGGGCCAAGAGACCCAGTACTTC
TRBD2	.	TRBV5-1	TRBJ2-1	CASSLGGSSYNEQFF	TGCGCCAGCAGCTTGGGCGGGAGCTCCTACAATGAGCAGTTCTTC
.	.	TRBV5-4	TRBJ1-6	CASSSKGRGSSPLHF	TGTGCCAGCAGCTCCAAGGGAAGGGGGTCCTCACCCCTCCACTTT
TRBD1	.	TRBV28	TRBJ1-1	CASTQTGQGNTEAFF	TGTGCCAGCACCCAAACGGGACAGGGAAACACTGAAGCTTTCTTT
.	.	TRBV5-1	TRBJ1-5	CASSLAGGREPQHF	TGCGCCAGCAGCTTGGCTGGGGGAAGGGAGCCCCAGCATTTT
TRBD1	.	TRBV18	TRBJ1-2	CASSSGTGRNNYGYTF	TGTGCCAGCTCCTCAGGGACAGGACGGAATAACTATGGCTACACCTTC
TRBD2	.	TRBV6-5	TRBJ2-7	CASSYSASGPGEQYF	TGTGCCAGCAGTTACTCAGCTAGCGGACCTGGGGAGCAGTACTTC
.	.	TRBV9	TRBJ1-6	CASSARGGQNSGSPLHF	TGTGCCAGCAGCGCCCGGGGGGGACAAAACAGCGGTTCACCCCTCCACTTT
TRBD2	.	TRBV3-1/TRBV3-2	TRBJ2-1	CASTSRGSGGAGEQFF	TGTGCCAGCACCTCGAGGGGCAGCGGGGGGGCAGGTGAGCAGTTCTTC
.	.	TRBV5-1	TRBJ1-1	CASSPTRANTEAFF	TGCGCCAGCAGCCCAACACGGGCAAACACTGAAGCTTTCTTT